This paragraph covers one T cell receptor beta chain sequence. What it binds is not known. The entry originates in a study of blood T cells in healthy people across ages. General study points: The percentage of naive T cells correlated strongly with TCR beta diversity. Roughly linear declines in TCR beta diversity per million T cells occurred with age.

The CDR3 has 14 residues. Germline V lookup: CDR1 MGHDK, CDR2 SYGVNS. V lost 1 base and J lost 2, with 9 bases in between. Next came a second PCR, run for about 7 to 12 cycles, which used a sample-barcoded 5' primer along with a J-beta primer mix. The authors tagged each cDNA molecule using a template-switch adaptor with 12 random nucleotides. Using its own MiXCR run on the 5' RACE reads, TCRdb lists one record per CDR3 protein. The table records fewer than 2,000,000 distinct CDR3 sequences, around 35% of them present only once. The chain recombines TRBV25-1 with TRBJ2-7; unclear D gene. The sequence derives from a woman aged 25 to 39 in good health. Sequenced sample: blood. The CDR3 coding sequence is TGTGCCAGCAGTGAATCTGTGTCTCCCTACGAGCAGTACTTC. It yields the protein CASSESVSPYEQYF.